This TCR beta chain is drawn from a study of T cell responses to AZD1222 COVID-19 vaccine. Study overall: Some second doses came at about 4 weeks and others at about 12 weeks; these were pooled. Findings of the study overall: Spike regions recognized by vaccine-associated CD4 TCRs spanned the protein, led by 160-218 and 743-854.

Clones were sequenced by immunoSEQ multiplex PCR, and TCRdb holds only the in-frame ones, with some missing. Here the sample spans around 190,000 clones, about 90% being singletons. A remark on this clone: Its target is not known.

Trimming took 0 bases from V and 11 from J, leaving 8 bases between them. The CDR3 has 13 residues. Per the germline V gene, CDR1 is MNHEY and CDR2 is SMNVEV (reference sequence). The receptor was derived from an adult in good health. This chain connects TRBV27 to TRBJ1-6; D gene unclear. The starting material was peripheral blood, obtained on day 0 of AZD1222 vaccination. The DNA of the CDR3 is TGTGCCAGCAGTTTATCGAGGCAGCCACCCCTCCACTTT. This encodes CASSLSRQPPLHF.